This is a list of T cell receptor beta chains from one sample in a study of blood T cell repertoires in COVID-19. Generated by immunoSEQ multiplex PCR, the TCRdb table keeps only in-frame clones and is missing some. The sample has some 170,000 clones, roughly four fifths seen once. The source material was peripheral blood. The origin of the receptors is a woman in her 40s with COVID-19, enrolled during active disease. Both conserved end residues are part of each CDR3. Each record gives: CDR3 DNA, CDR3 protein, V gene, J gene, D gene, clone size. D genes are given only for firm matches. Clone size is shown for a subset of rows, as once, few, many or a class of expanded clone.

CDR3 DNA: TGTGCCACCAGTGAGGGAAGCGGACGAACCTACGAGCAGTACTTC
CDR3 protein: CATSEGSGRTYEQYF
V gene: TRBV24-1
J gene: TRBJ2-7
D gene: NA
clone size: NA

CDR3 DNA: TGTGCCAGCAGCTTACCTGCCGGGACAGGGTCTGCCGGGGAGCTGTTTTTT
CDR3 protein: CASSLPAGTGSAGELFF
V gene: TRBV7-9
J gene: TRBJ2-2
D gene: TRBD1
clone size: many

CDR3 DNA: TGTGCCAGCAGCGTACAGGCTAACACTGAAGCTTTCTTT
CDR3 protein: CASSVQANTEAFF
V gene: TRBV7-3
J gene: TRBJ1-1
D gene: NA
clone size: once

CDR3 DNA: TGTGCCAGCAGTCCGGGACTAGCGGGGGGGCGGTACAATGAGCAGTTCTTC
CDR3 protein: CASSPGLAGGRYNEQFF
V gene: TRBV27
J gene: TRBJ2-1
D gene: TRBD2
clone size: once

CDR3 DNA: TGTGCCAGCAGTACGCGGGGACAGAACTTCTATGGCTACACCTTC
CDR3 protein: CASSTRGQNFYGYTF
V gene: TRBV2
J gene: TRBJ1-2
D gene: TRBD1
clone size: NA

CDR3 DNA: TGTGCCAGCAGTTTATTACGTCTAGCTGGAAATGAGCAGTTCTTC
CDR3 protein: CASSLLRLAGNEQFF
V gene: TRBV27
J gene: TRBJ2-1
D gene: NA
clone size: once

CDR3 DNA: TGCAGCGGGTTGACACCTTCCTACGAGCAGTACTTC
CDR3 protein: CSGLTPSYEQYF
V gene: TRBV29-1
J gene: TRBJ2-7
D gene: NA
clone size: NA

CDR3 DNA: TGTGCCAGCAACCCATCGGGGGGGCACCAAGGAAACACCATATATTTT
CDR3 protein: CASNPSGGHQGNTIYF
V gene: TRBV11-2
J gene: TRBJ1-3
D gene: NA
clone size: NA

CDR3 DNA: TGTGCCAGCAGCCAAAGCGACGGTAATGAAAAACTGTTTTTT
CDR3 protein: CASSQSDGNEKLFF
V gene: TRBV3-1/TRBV3-2
J gene: TRBJ1-4
D gene: NA
clone size: NA

CDR3 DNA: TGCAGCGTGTCCCGGGGGGGTGAGCAGTTCTTC
CDR3 protein: CSVSRGGEQFF
V gene: TRBV29-1
J gene: TRBJ2-1
D gene: TRBD2
clone size: NA

CDR3 DNA: TGTGCCAGCGGCTCGCATCCAGAATCCTACAATGAGCAGTTCTTC
CDR3 protein: CASGSHPESYNEQFF
V gene: TRBV9
J gene: TRBJ2-1
D gene: NA
clone size: NA

CDR3 DNA: TGTGCCAGTAGCCAAGGACAGGGTCACAATCAGCCCCAGCATTTT
CDR3 protein: CASSQGQGHNQPQHF
V gene: TRBV19
J gene: TRBJ1-5
D gene: TRBD1
clone size: NA

CDR3 DNA: TGTGCCAGCGTCTCCGGGTCTGAAGCTTTCTTT
CDR3 protein: CASVSGSEAFF
V gene: TRBV25-1
J gene: TRBJ1-1
D gene: NA
clone size: NA

CDR3 DNA: TGTGCCACCTTGACAGGGGCTTCCTACGAGCAGTACTTC
CDR3 protein: CATLTGASYEQYF
V gene: TRBV28
J gene: TRBJ2-7
D gene: TRBD1
clone size: NA

CDR3 DNA: TGTGCCAGCAGTGACGTGGGCCAAACTAATGAAAAACTGTTTTTT
CDR3 protein: CASSDVGQTNEKLFF
V gene: TRBV14
J gene: TRBJ1-4
D gene: NA
clone size: NA

CDR3 DNA: TGTGCCAGCAGTCGACCAGGGGGGTACGAGCAGTACTTC
CDR3 protein: CASSRPGGYEQYF
V gene: TRBV6-5
J gene: TRBJ2-7
D gene: NA
clone size: once

CDR3 DNA: TGTGCCAGCAGCCTAGGACAGGGCGTCACTGAAGCTTTCTTT
CDR3 protein: CASSLGQGVTEAFF
V gene: TRBV5-6
J gene: TRBJ1-1
D gene: TRBD1
clone size: NA

CDR3 DNA: TGTGCCAGCAGTGAAGCTAGAGAGACCCAGTACTTC
CDR3 protein: CASSEARETQYF
V gene: TRBV6-1
J gene: TRBJ2-5
D gene: NA
clone size: NA

CDR3 DNA: TGCAGCGTTGGTATTAGCGGAATTTACGAGCAGTACTTC
CDR3 protein: CSVGISGIYEQYF
V gene: TRBV29-1
J gene: TRBJ2-7
D gene: NA
clone size: NA

CDR3 DNA: TGTGCCAGCAGCTTACACCCGGGACTAGCGGGAGGTCGTGATGAGCAGTTCTTC
CDR3 protein: CASSLHPGLAGGRDEQFF
V gene: TRBV11-2
J gene: TRBJ2-1
D gene: TRBD2
clone size: NA

CDR3 DNA: TGCGCCAGCAATGGACTAGCGGGAGTATCGTACGAGCAGTACTTC
CDR3 protein: CASNGLAGVSYEQYF
V gene: TRBV10-1
J gene: TRBJ2-7
D gene: TRBD2
clone size: NA

CDR3 DNA: TGTGCCAGCAGCTTAGGCACTACAAGAACCGGGGAGCTGTTTTTT
CDR3 protein: CASSLGTTRTGELFF
V gene: TRBV7-9
J gene: TRBJ2-2
D gene: NA
clone size: NA

CDR3 DNA: TGCGCCAGCAGCCACTTGGGGCTAGCGAACACCGGGGAGCTGTTTTTT
CDR3 protein: CASSHLGLANTGELFF
V gene: TRBV4-1
J gene: TRBJ2-2
D gene: NA
clone size: NA

CDR3 DNA: TGTGCCAGCAGTTACGGGCCCGAGGGGACCCAGTACTTC
CDR3 protein: CASSYGPEGTQYF
V gene: TRBV6-2/TRBV6-3
J gene: TRBJ2-5
D gene: NA
clone size: NA

CDR3 DNA: TGCGCCAGCAGTCGACAGGGTTCCGGCGGGGAGCTGTTTTTT
CDR3 protein: CASSRQGSGGELFF
V gene: TRBV10-1
J gene: TRBJ2-2
D gene: TRBD1
clone size: few

CDR3 DNA: TGTGCCAGCAGCTCGCGGGGGGACTTAAACAATGAGCAGTTCTTC
CDR3 protein: CASSSRGDLNNEQFF
V gene: TRBV11-3
J gene: TRBJ2-1
D gene: TRBD2
clone size: NA

CDR3 DNA: TGTGCCAGCAGTTTAGGACGAGGGGGTAATTCACCCCTCCACTTT
CDR3 protein: CASSLGRGGNSPLHF
V gene: TRBV27
J gene: TRBJ1-6
D gene: NA
clone size: NA

CDR3 DNA: TGTGCCAGCTCTTTCAGGGGGAGGCTCACCGGGGAGCTGTTTTTT
CDR3 protein: CASSFRGRLTGELFF
V gene: TRBV28
J gene: TRBJ2-2
D gene: NA
clone size: once

CDR3 DNA: TGTGCCAGTACCCCACAGGGGGTGGCTGAAAAACTGTTTTTT
CDR3 protein: CASTPQGVAEKLFF
V gene: TRBV19
J gene: TRBJ1-4
D gene: TRBD1
clone size: NA

CDR3 DNA: TGTGCCTGGAGTGTGCTCCGGGACACCGGGGAGCTGTTTTTT
CDR3 protein: CAWSVLRDTGELFF
V gene: TRBV30
J gene: TRBJ2-2
D gene: NA
clone size: NA

CDR3 DNA: TGTGCCAGCAGCGTAGTTGACGGGAGGGCCAGTGCAGATACGCAGTATTTT
CDR3 protein: CASSVVDGRASADTQYF
V gene: TRBV9
J gene: TRBJ2-3
D gene: TRBD2
clone size: once

CDR3 DNA: TGTGCCAGCAGCACACATAAGAACAATGAGCAGTTCTTC
CDR3 protein: CASSTHKNNEQFF
V gene: TRBV6-5
J gene: TRBJ2-1
D gene: NA
clone size: NA

CDR3 DNA: TGTGCCAGAGGGGGTTACAGGGTCCAAGAGACCCAGTACTTC
CDR3 protein: CARGGYRVQETQYF
V gene: TRBV2
J gene: TRBJ2-5
D gene: NA
clone size: NA

CDR3 DNA: TGTGCCAGCAGCTCAGGACAGTCTGGCTACACCTTC
CDR3 protein: CASSSGQSGYTF
V gene: TRBV3-1/TRBV3-2
J gene: TRBJ1-2
D gene: NA
clone size: NA

CDR3 DNA: TGTGCCAGCTTATGGGACAGGGCCTTTGAGCAGTTCTTC
CDR3 protein: CASLWDRAFEQFF
V gene: TRBV6-5
J gene: TRBJ2-1
D gene: TRBD1
clone size: NA

CDR3 DNA: TGTGCCAGCAGCTTATACCCCCAGGGGACACCGAACACCGGGGAGCTGTTTTTT
CDR3 protein: CASSLYPQGTPNTGELFF
V gene: TRBV7-9
J gene: TRBJ2-2
D gene: NA
clone size: NA

CDR3 DNA: TGTGCCAGCAGCGACACAGGGGGTTATGGCTACACCTTC
CDR3 protein: CASSDTGGYGYTF
V gene: TRBV7-8
J gene: TRBJ1-2
D gene: TRBD1
clone size: NA